The present T cell receptor (beta chain) was sequenced within a study of blood T cells in healthy people across ages (dated by TCRdb to between 2015 and 2016). About the investigation overall: Template switching captured roughly one uniquely barcoded TCR beta cDNA molecule per two T cells in model experiments. Four age groups were formed from the donors: young (average roughly 16 years), middle-aged (around 39), aged (over 55) and long-lived (around 82). The study measured age-related changes in TCR beta repertoire diversity using deep sequencing normalized with unique cDNA molecular identifiers. Donors of different ages were randomly distributed across sequencing lanes to avoid experimental bias. The study analyzed two additional independent replicas of 1 million unique cDNA reads from the same blood draw for two donors, one aged 18 to 29 and one aged 80 or older.

Results and caveats for the whole study, not just this receptor: The CMV infection status of donors was not known, potentially confounding age-related changes in expanded clonotypes. Since profiling was done on bulk unsorted PBMCs, naive and antigen-experienced compartments could not be conclusively compared. Compared with the aged group, the long-lived group had more naive CD4+ T cells, fewer expanded clones and increased TCR diversity, suggesting age selection. As age increased, observed TCR beta diversity per million T cells dropped in a roughly linear way, and a significant reduction was already evident by age 40. Observed TCR beta diversity correlated strongly with the percentage of naive T cells measured by flow cytometry. Total diversity estimates from one million sequenced T cells were considered lower bounds and underestimates.

Receptors were amplified or captured by 5' RACE. Instrument used: Illumina HiSeq 2500. A second PCR of about 6 to 12 cycles was performed with a sample-barcoded 5' primer and a J-beta primer mix. Each TCR beta cDNA molecule received a unique molecular identifier from a template-switch 5' adaptor carrying 12 random nucleotides. Each sample yielded at least 3 million CDR3-containing paired-end reads. First-strand cDNA was synthesized from all RNA with the Mint cDNA synthesis kit, primed by a TRBC-specific oligonucleotide. Following uracil-DNA glycosylase treatment, all cDNA underwent a first 18-cycle PCR with the universal primers M1SS and BC2_uni_R. The paper's data handling went like this. For normalization, 1 million high-quality reads, each with a distinct molecular identifier, were randomly selected from each sample. Instead of being binned into consensus sequences, reads that shared molecular identifiers were thrown out. CDR3 identification, clonotype clustering and error correction used MiTCR with a Q25 quality threshold and the strictest error-elimination algorithm. Lower-bound total TCR beta diversity was estimated with a nonparametric unseen species model using Euler transformation. The public reads were reanalyzed by TCRdb: fastp trimming at Q25, MiXCR alignment, in-frame beta chains only. Each record represents a unique CDR3 protein, reported with the most common genes and DNA among its rows. The authors' filters were not applied to this entry. The sample contains some 860,000 distinct CDR3 sequences, around three fifths of them found a single time. About a quarter of the sample is held by the ten biggest clonotypes.

The V end gives up 6 bases and the J end 3 bases, leaving 7 bases in the junction not matched to a gene. In the germline V gene, CDR1 corresponds to MDHEN and CDR2 to SYDVKM. Including the terminal cysteine and phenylalanine, the CDR3 comprises 14 residues. The read is trimmed to its CDR3 DNA, 42 bases read in frame from base 1. This clonotype was picked up a small number of times. Its specific antigen is unknown. No clone much larger than this one lies a single base away; base qualities are absent. The approximately 39 donors, aged about 6 to 95 years, were systemically healthy Caucasian individuals from Russia. About 10 milliliters of peripheral blood were collected from each donor into EDTA-treated Vacutainer tubes. PBMCs were isolated by Ficoll-Paque density-gradient centrifugation, with at least 6 million obtained per sample. Trizol reagent was used to extract total RNA from PBMCs, with at least 5 micrograms per sample. Naive CD45RAhigh/CD27high T cell percentages were measured by flow cytometry on a PBMC aliquot from every donor.

This TCR derives from a middle-aged man in good health. Sequencing was done on a sample of blood. This sequence uses TRBV28 and TRBJ1-2; 7 central bases correspond to TRBD1. The CDR3 region has the sequence CASRPGGDDYGYTF. The nucleotide sequence is given as TGTGCCAGCAGGCCAGGGGGGGATGACTATGGCTACACCTTC.